This T cell receptor (beta chain) was identified during a study of blood T cell repertoires in COVID-19. Looked up from germline, CDR1 is KGHDR and CDR2 is SFDVKD. The CDR3 spans 13 residues. V was pared by 7 bases and J by 4 bases, with 9 bases between. This clone was counted only a few times. Libraries were prepared by immunoSEQ multiplex PCR; TCRdb keeps only in-frame clonotypes and omits some of them. This sample has fewer than 150,000 clones, with around 73% found just once. Sequenced sample: peripheral blood. V is TRBV24-1 and J is TRBJ2-2; TRBD1 might be the D (6 bases). This receptor was taken from a man aged 60-69 years who had recovered from COVID-19. The CDR3 region has the DNA TGTGCCACCAGGCACAGGGTCACCGGGGAGCTGTTTTTT. Translation gives CATRHRVTGELFF.